A selection of T cell receptor beta chains follows, all from one sample in a study of T-cell memory formation after mild COVID-19. TCRdb itself ran the 5' RACE reads through MiXCR, one entry per CDR3 protein. The sample has approximately 260,000 distinct CDR3 sequences, about 17% seen once. The sequenced sample was PBMCs or a T cell subset sorted from them (not recorded which). The receptor set was obtained from a man between 18 and 35 years old who had mild COVID-19 (a few samples of this study predate the infection). Cell type and time point are not known. CDR3s include the opening cysteine and the closing phenylalanine or tryptophan. Fields, in order: CDR3 protein, V gene.

CDR3 protein: CASSPGQRNEQFF
V gene: TRBV6-1

CDR3 protein: CASSEALGGTQYF
V gene: TRBV2

CDR3 protein: CASSQPRLLLNTEAFF
V gene: TRBV7-8

CDR3 protein: CASSQVGTIKNTEAFF
V gene: TRBV4-1

CDR3 protein: CASSISASLYEQYF
V gene: TRBV12-3/TRBV12-4

CDR3 protein: CASARWDSPLHF
V gene: TRBV12-3/TRBV12-4

CDR3 protein: CASSLSGNCF
V gene: TRBV5-1

CDR3 protein: CASSLQDRAEAFF
V gene: TRBV5-1

CDR3 protein: CASSQGPRDRTYEQYF
V gene: TRBV4-1

CDR3 protein: CASSQTGGVYNEQFF
V gene: TRBV4-2

CDR3 protein: CASSLSDNEQFF
V gene: TRBV7-3

CDR3 protein: CASSFGLSPRGYTF
V gene: TRBV12-3/TRBV12-4

CDR3 protein: CASPPRVSHGYTF
V gene: TRBV12-3/TRBV12-4

CDR3 protein: CASSYPRTAYGYTF
V gene: TRBV6-2/TRBV6-3

CDR3 protein: CASSPTSGGRNEQFF
V gene: TRBV5-1

CDR3 protein: CASSLGVTAGSDTQYF
V gene: TRBV7-2

CDR3 protein: CASSEKWGTGELFF
V gene: TRBV6-1

CDR3 protein: CSAAEGGRNQPQHF
V gene: TRBV29-1

CDR3 protein: CASSLRRQLNTEAFF
V gene: TRBV5-1

CDR3 protein: CASSYRQGRNEQFF
V gene: TRBV6-2/TRBV6-3

CDR3 protein: CASSPPQANSPLHF
V gene: TRBV4-2

CDR3 protein: CASLVGAPGPDTQYF
V gene: TRBV7-9

CDR3 protein: CASSRDRGLSNQPQHF
V gene: TRBV5-6

CDR3 protein: CASTWGSHQPQHF
V gene: TRBV28

CDR3 protein: CASSQGRLSVAGQYF
V gene: TRBV4-3

CDR3 protein: CASSTAGTANSPLHF
V gene: TRBV7-9

CDR3 protein: CASSLAGALGWEQFF
V gene: TRBV27

CDR3 protein: CASAPRTSLKDTQYF
V gene: TRBV4-1

CDR3 protein: CSSGGYQPQHF
V gene: TRBV29-1

CDR3 protein: CAISVRGRDGEQFF
V gene: TRBV10-3

CDR3 protein: CATSRWGGLPGANVLTF
V gene: TRBV15

CDR3 protein: CSAQPGATNTGELFF
V gene: TRBV20-1

CDR3 protein: CASRHSYAETQYF
V gene: TRBV10-2

CDR3 protein: CASSQIPTGISGANVLTF
V gene: TRBV4-3

CDR3 protein: CASSQVGADTEAFF
V gene: TRBV18

CDR3 protein: CASSFPSGGRLGNEQFF
V gene: TRBV11-2

CDR3 protein: CSVTGQGDQPQHF
V gene: TRBV29-1

CDR3 protein: CASSLRPPTGGFQETQYF
V gene: TRBV11-2

CDR3 protein: CASSDSSTSGGTDTQYF
V gene: TRBV6-4

CDR3 protein: CASSATGGPRAAFF
V gene: TRBV9

CDR3 protein: CASSQQPQGAGGTQYF
V gene: TRBV7-2

CDR3 protein: CASRLSPGGYGYTF
V gene: TRBV12-3/TRBV12-4

CDR3 protein: CASSVLSWDTQYF
V gene: TRBV11-2

CDR3 protein: CAISGEQGQKDTQYF
V gene: TRBV10-3

CDR3 protein: CSARDTAGYGYTF
V gene: TRBV20-1

CDR3 protein: CASSVRGANTGELFF
V gene: TRBV12-3/TRBV12-4

CDR3 protein: CASSVDRGGNQPQHF
V gene: TRBV4-2

CDR3 protein: CASSAVGEQYF
V gene: TRBV5-5

CDR3 protein: CASGATPYEQYF
V gene: TRBV12-3/TRBV12-4